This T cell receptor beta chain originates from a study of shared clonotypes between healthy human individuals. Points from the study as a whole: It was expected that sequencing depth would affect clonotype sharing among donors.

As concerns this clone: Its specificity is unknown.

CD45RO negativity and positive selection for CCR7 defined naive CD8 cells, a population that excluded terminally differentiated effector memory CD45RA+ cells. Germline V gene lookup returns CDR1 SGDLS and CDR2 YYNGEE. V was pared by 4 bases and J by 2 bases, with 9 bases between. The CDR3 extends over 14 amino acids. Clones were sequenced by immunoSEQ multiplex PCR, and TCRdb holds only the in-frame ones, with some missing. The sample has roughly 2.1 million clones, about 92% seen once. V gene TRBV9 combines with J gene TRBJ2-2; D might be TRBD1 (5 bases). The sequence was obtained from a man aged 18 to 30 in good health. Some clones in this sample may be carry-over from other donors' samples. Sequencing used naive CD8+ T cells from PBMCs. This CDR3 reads CASSPQGNTGELFF. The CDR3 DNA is TGTGCCAGCAGCCCTCAGGGAAACACCGGGGAGCTGTTTTTT.